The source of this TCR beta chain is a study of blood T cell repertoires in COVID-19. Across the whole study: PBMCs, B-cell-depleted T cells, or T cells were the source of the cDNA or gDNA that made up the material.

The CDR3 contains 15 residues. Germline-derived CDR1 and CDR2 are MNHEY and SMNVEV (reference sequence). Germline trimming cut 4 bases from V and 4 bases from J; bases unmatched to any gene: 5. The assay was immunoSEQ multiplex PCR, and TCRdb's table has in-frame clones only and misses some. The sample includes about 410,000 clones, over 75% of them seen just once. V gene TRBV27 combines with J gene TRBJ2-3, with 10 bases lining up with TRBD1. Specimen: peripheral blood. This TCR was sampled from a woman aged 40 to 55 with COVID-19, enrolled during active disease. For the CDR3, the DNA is TGTGCCAGCAGTTATAGGGACAGGGGACCAGATACGCAGTATTTT. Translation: CASSYRDRGPDTQYF.